These 21 T cell receptor beta chains share one sample of origin, sequenced in a study of CD8+ T cells in alopecia areata. Cutaneous lymph node cells were pooled, and they were sorted using CD4, CD8alpha, NKG2D, NKG2ACE and other markers. Sequencing templates came from extracted RNA that was reverse transcribed into cDNA. TCRdb's copy holds only in-frame clones and misses some; the assay was immunoSEQ multiplex PCR. The sample shows 20,000 or so clones, no singletons; the ten largest hold around 33%. Material: CD8+ T cells sorted from a lymph node. The receptors were sampled from a C3H/HeJ mouse with alopecia areata. This strain's MHC haplotype is H2-k.

This clone was observed many times. Genes and germline are mouse. Sequencing ends 4 residues short of the CDR3 end; the germline J gene provides the rest. The chain combines TRBV19 with TRBJ2-7; 9 positions match TRBD2. Germline CDR1 reads FNHDT; CDR2 reads SITEND (reference sequence). The CDR3 spans 13 residues. Partial CDR3 DNA: TGTGCCAGCAGTAGAGACTGGGGGTAT. It encodes CASSRDWGY. The CDR3 in its entirety is CASSRDWGYEQYF. Supplemented by reference TRBV19 and TRBJ2-7, the full variable domain reads GGIITQTPKFLIGQEGQKLTLKCQQNFNHDTMYWYRQDSGKGLRLIYYSITENDLQKGDLSEGYDASREKKSSFSLTVTSAQKNEMAVFLCASSRDWGYEQYFGPGTRLTVL.

This clone came up a few times. Gene names refer to mouse genes. The read terminates 4 residues before the CDR3 end, so the remaining end is supplied by the germline J gene. The J gene is TRBJ2-2, the V gene TRBV14, with a weak D call TRBD1 (6 bases). CDR3 length: 16 amino acids. V lost 5 bases and J lost 1, with 15 bases in between. Germline V gene data show CDR1 as SGHDT and CDR2 as FRDEAV. CDR3 bases read: TGTGCCAGCAGAAACCGGGACAACTTAAACACCGGG. Translating it yields CASRNRDNLNTG. The full CDR3 sequence reads CASRNRDNLNTGQLYF.

This clone has only a few counts. Any gene name here is a mouse gene name. The read finishes 4 residues shy of the CDR3 end, and the germline J gene is used to complete it. The V call is TRBV13-3, the J call TRBJ2-5, with 10 bases fitting TRBD2. This CDR3 contains 16 residues. After removal of 1 base from V and 2 bases from J, the junction contained 4 bases not matched to a gene. Looked up from germline, CDR1 is NNHDY and CDR2 is SYVADS. The sequenced part of the CDR3 DNA is TGTGCCAGCAGTGATCGGACTGGGGGTGGCCAAGAC. Its translation is CASSDRTGGGQD. The whole CDR3 protein reads CASSDRTGGGQDTQYF.

This clone was found many times. Genes here carry mouse names. The read terminates 4 residues ahead of where the CDR3 ends, so the germline J gene completes it. V and J are TRBV13-3 and TRBJ1-4; D uncertain. Germline values: CDR1 NNHDY, CDR2 SYVADS. The V and J ends lost 1 base and 0 bases respectively, with 4 bases between them. The CDR3 length is 14 residues. CDR3 DNA (partial): TGTGCCAGCAGTGATATGGTTTCCAACGAA. Protein product: CASSDMVSNE. The entire CDR3 is CASSDMVSNERLFF.

This clone showed up many times. Gene labels here are mouse ones. The DNA ends 4 residues before the CDR3 does, and the rest of the CDR3 is filled in from the germline J gene. This chain links TRBV13-3 with TRBJ2-7; D possibly corresponds to TRBD1 (6 bases). This CDR3 spans 13 amino acids. Germline V gene data show CDR1 as NNHDY and CDR2 as SYVADS. CDR3 bases read: TGTGCCAGCAGTACCGGACAGAATTAT. This encodes CASSTGQNY. The entire CDR3 sequence reads CASSTGQNYEQYF.

Worth noting for this clone: The protein given in TCRdb and the translation of the DNA differ at residue 12, and the sequence presented here derives from the DNA. Gene names denote mouse genes. The CDR3 goes on 3 residues after the read ends, and that part is filled in from the germline J gene. The gene calls are TRBV14 and TRBJ1-3; 7 bases are a match to TRBD1. The ends lost 3 bases at V and 0 bases at J; junction bases unmatched: 3. This CDR3 is built from 15 residues. Germline CDR1 SGHDT, CDR2 FRDEAV. Partial CDR3 DNA: TGTGCCAGCAGTTCTACAGGGGATTCTGGAAATACG. Protein: CASSSTGDSGNT. The whole CDR3 protein reads CASSSTGDSGNTLYF.

This clone was counted at least ten times. Each gene name is a mouse one. CDR3 DNA (partial): TGCACCTGCAGTGCAAGACAAAGCTCCTAT. Translated, it gives CTCSARQSSY. In full, the CDR3 is CTCSARQSSYEQYF. This chain connects TRBV1 to TRBJ2-7; no firm D call. The DNA ends 4 residues before the CDR3 does, and the rest of the CDR3 is filled in from the germline J gene. Per germline, CDR1 NSQYPW and CDR2 LRSPGD (reference sequence). This CDR3 is built from 14 residues. Trimming removed 2 bases from V and 0 bases from J, with 8 bases in between.

Details on this clone: The DNA translation disagrees with the TCRdb protein at residue 13, so the protein in this description comes from the DNA. Gene and germline names: mouse. The read ends 3 residues shy of where the CDR3 ends; the end is completed using the germline J gene. The rearrangement uses TRBV3 and TRBJ1-3; 10 positions agree with TRBD1. The V gene end was trimmed by 5 bases and the J gene end by 0 bases; junction bases not matched to a gene: 4. The CDR3 extends over 16 amino acids. Per the germline V gene, CDR1 is SNHLY and CDR2 is FYNGKV (reference sequence). The CDR3 bases that were read are TGTGCCAGCAGCACGGGACAGGGGAATTCTGGAAATACG. Its translation: CASSTGQGNSGNT. The whole CDR3 sequence reads CASSTGQGNSGNTLYF.

The sample holds a few counts of this clone. The genes and germline here are from mouse. The read finishes 4 residues shy of the CDR3 end, and the germline J gene is used to complete it. The gene calls are TRBV13-1 and TRBJ2-1; 10 bases align to TRBD1. Germline V CDR1 and CDR2: NSHNY, SYGAGN. The CDR3 is 15 residues long. V gave up 5 bases and J gave up 3 bases; unmatched junction bases: 5. The sequenced CDR3 bases are TGTGCCAGCAGCGCCGGGACAGGGGCCTATGCT. Its translation: CASSAGTGAYA. The whole CDR3 region reads CASSAGTGAYAEQFF.

The table lists this clone with many counts. Genes and germline come from the mouse. From the germline J gene comes the end of the CDR3, since the read stops 4 residues before it. The chain has TRBV30 and TRBJ2-1, with 9 nucleotides matching TRBD2. The CDR3 spans 13 residues. Germline V gene sequence: CDR1 SQVVS, CDR2 ANEGSEA. The V gene end was trimmed by 3 bases and the J gene end by 3 bases; junction bases not matched to a gene: 0. The CDR3 loop is CSSRDWGYAEQFF. CDR3 bases read: TGTAGTTCTAGGGACTGGGGCTATGCT.

Worth noting for this clone: The listed genes are named as in mouse. The read terminates 4 residues before the CDR3 end, so the remaining end is supplied by the germline J gene. This rearrangement joins TRBV13-1 to TRBJ1-4, with a tentative D call TRBD1 (5 bases). Looked up from germline, CDR1 is NSHNY and CDR2 is SYGAGN. This CDR3 contains 15 residues. The V gene lost 0 bases and the J gene lost 2 bases, with 8 bases spanning the gap. CDR3 in amino acids: CASSDADRSNERLFF. CDR3 DNA, as far as it was read: TGTGCCAGCAGTGATGCTGACAGATCCAACGAA. The full variable domain, its missing parts supplied by reference TRBV13-1 and TRBJ1-4, is EAAVTQSPRNKVTVTGGNVTLSCRQTNSHNYMYWYRQDTGHGLRLIHYSYGAGNLRIGDVPDGYKATRTTQEDFFLLLELASPSQTSLYFCASSDADRSNERLFFGHGTKLSVL.

This clone was observed many times. The listed genes are named as in mouse. The missing CDR3 end, 4 residues past where the read stops, is filled in from the germline J gene. The rearrangement uses TRBV13-1 and TRBJ2-5, with D perhaps TRBD1 (5 bases). The CDR3 covers 14 residues. With 3 bases removed from V and 0 bases from J, the gap between germline ends came to 8 bases. CDR1 and CDR2 (germline): NSHNY, SYGAGN. The covered CDR3 bases are TGTGCCAGCAGTGGACAGAGTAACCAAGAC. Translating gives CASSGQSNQD. The full CDR3 sequence reads CASSGQSNQDTQYF.

The sample holds many counts of this clone. The genes and germline here are from mouse. The read gets to within 4 residues of the CDR3 end, and the germline J gene fills in the rest. This chain links TRBV17 with TRBJ2-5; 7 nucleotides agree with TRBD2. V trimming: 0 bases; J trimming: 2 bases; junction bases outside the gene matches: 2. Per the germline V gene, CDR1 is MNHDT and CDR2 is YYDKIL. The CDR3 length is 15 residues. CDR3 sequence reads: CASSRDGGIQDTQYF. CDR3 DNA, as far as it was read: TGTGCTAGCAGTAGAGATGGGGGGATCCAAGAC.

This clone was counted at least ten times. Gene names are mouse gene names. The CDR3 goes on 4 residues after the read ends, and that part is filled in from the germline J gene. The genes are TRBV13-2 and TRBJ2-1; 11 nucleotides agree with TRBD2. Germline V CDR1 and CDR2: NNHNN, SYGAGS (reference sequence). The V segment lost 5 bases and the J segment 1 base; nucleotides outside the gene matches: 5. This CDR3 is 16 amino acids long. The CDR3 region is CASGPDWGGNYAEQFF. The CDR3 DNA, read in part, is TGTGCCAGCGGACCCGACTGGGGGGGAAACTATGCT.

This clone was counted at least ten times. All gene names here are mouse names. The CDR3 goes on 4 residues after the read ends, and that part is filled in from the germline J gene. The chain is built from TRBV13-3 and TRBJ2-3; 10 positions agree with TRBD2. The junction had 4 bases not matched to a gene; V was cut back by 0 bases and J by 3 bases. From germline, CDR1 is NNHDY and CDR2 SYVADS. This CDR3 has 16 amino acids. The CDR3 is CASSDDWGGGAETLYF. The CDR3 DNA, read in part, is TGTGCCAGCAGTGATGACTGGGGGGGAGGGGCAGAA.

Worth noting for this clone: Genes and germline are mouse. The CDR3 extends 4 residues past the end of the read, so its final part is completed from the germline J gene. V usage is TRBV1 and J usage is TRBJ2-1, with 7 bases fitting TRBD1. V lost 8 bases, J lost 2 bases, and 6 bases stayed unmatched. The V gene's germline CDR1 is NSQYPW and CDR2 LRSPGD (reference sequence). This CDR3 comprises 14 residues. CDR3 amino acids: CTCGSGTDYAEQFF. CDR3 bases read: TGCACCTGCGGGTCCGGGACAGACTATGCT.

This clone was counted many times. Gene names are the mouse ones. With the read ending 4 residues before the CDR3 end, the germline J gene is used to fill in that end. The V and J genes are TRBV13-1 and TRBJ1-4, with 10 bases matching TRBD1. The junction had 2 bases not matched to a gene; V was cut back by 1 base and J by 5 bases. Per the germline V gene, CDR1 is NSHNY and CDR2 is SYGAGN. The CDR3 is 15 amino acids. The covered CDR3 bases are TGTGCCAGCAGTGATCCGGGACAGGGGAACGAA. It yields the protein CASSDPGQGNE. The entire CDR3 protein is CASSDPGQGNERLFF.

This clone was recorded at least ten times. Mouse gene names apply. The read terminates 4 residues ahead of where the CDR3 ends, so the germline J gene completes it. The same CDR3 also results from other DNA sequences found in this sample. V gene TRBV13-3 combines with J gene TRBJ2-3, with D possibly TRBD2 on 6 matching bases. This CDR3 has 16 residues. Looked up from germline, CDR1 is NNHDY and CDR2 is SYVADS. The V end was cut by 0 bases, the J end by 0 bases, with 11 bases between. CDR3 amino acids: CASSDAGTTSAETLYF. Partial CDR3 DNA: TGTGCCAGCAGTGATGCAGGGACTACTAGTGCAGAA.

Points on this clone: These gene names are mouse names. The CDR3 end falls 4 residues outside the read, so it is completed with the germline J gene. J is TRBJ1-4 and V is TRBV1; 10 bases line up with TRBD1. The germline V gene has CDR1 NSQYPW and CDR2 LRSPGD (reference sequence). CDR3 size: 16 residues. V shed 1 base and J 4 bases; nucleotides not matched to a gene: 3. The CDR3 sequence: CTCSAVRDRGNERLFF. Partial CDR3 DNA: TGCACCTGCAGTGCAGTCCGGGACAGGGGCAACGAA.

This clone was counted at least ten times. The germline and genes are mouse ones. The read is 4 residues too short to cover the CDR3 end, so that end is filled in from the germline J gene. The rearrangement joins TRBV13-3 to TRBJ2-3; 9 bases are shared with TRBD2. The CDR3 sequence is 14 residues long. J lost 0 bases, V lost 5 bases, and 1 base had no gene match. Germline V gene lookup returns CDR1 NNHDY and CDR2 SYVADS. Partial CDR3 DNA: TGTGCCAGCAGGGACTGGGGTAGTGCAGAA. This sequence encodes CASRDWGSAE. From start to end, the CDR3 is CASRDWGSAETLYF.

The sample holds many counts of this clone. The listed genes are named as in mouse. Coverage ceases 4 residues before the CDR3 finishes, and the germline J gene fills in the end. The V gene is TRBV19, the J gene TRBJ2-7, with 7 bases identical to TRBD2. The V gene's germline CDR1 is FNHDT and CDR2 SITEND (reference sequence). The V segment lost 2 bases and the J segment 2 bases; nucleotides outside the gene matches: 4. CDR3 length: 14 residues. The CDR3: CASSMGGSPYEQYF. The DNA read from the CDR3 is TGTGCCAGCAGTATGGGGGGGTCTCCCTAT.